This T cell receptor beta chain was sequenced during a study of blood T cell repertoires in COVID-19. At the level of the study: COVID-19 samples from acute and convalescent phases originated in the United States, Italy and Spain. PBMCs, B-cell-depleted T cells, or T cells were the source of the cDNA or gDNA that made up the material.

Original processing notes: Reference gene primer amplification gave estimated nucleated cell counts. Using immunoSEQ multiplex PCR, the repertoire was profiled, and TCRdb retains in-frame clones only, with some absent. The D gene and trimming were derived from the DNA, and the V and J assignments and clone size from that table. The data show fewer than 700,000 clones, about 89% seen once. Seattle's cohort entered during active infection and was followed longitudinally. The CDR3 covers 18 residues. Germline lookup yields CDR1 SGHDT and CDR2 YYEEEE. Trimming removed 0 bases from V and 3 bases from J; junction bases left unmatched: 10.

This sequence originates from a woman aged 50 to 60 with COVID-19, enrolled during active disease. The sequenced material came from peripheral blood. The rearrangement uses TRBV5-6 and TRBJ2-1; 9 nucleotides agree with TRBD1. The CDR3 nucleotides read TGTGCCAGCAGCTTGGTCGGACAGGGGAGAACCTACTACAATGAGCAGTTCTTC. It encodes CASSLVGQGRTYYNEQFF.